This TCR beta chain was documented in a study of blood T cell repertoires in COVID-19. About the study: Both acute and convalescent COVID-19 samples were obtained from the United States, Italy and Spain.

In the authors' workflow: It was from reference gene primer amplification that nucleated cell counts were estimated. Repertoires were generated with immunoSEQ multiplex PCR, while TCRdb's copy carries only in-frame clones and drops some. V and J calls and clone size are as listed in that table; D and trimming were resolved from the DNA. Among over 200,000 clones listed, roughly nine tenths were seen once. Trimming pared 5 bases from V and 9 bases from J, leaving 24 bases between. The germline gives CDR1 SGDLS, CDR2 YYNGEE. CDR3 size: 16 residues. The TCR originated in a man between 40 and 49 years old with active or convalescent COVID-19. What was sequenced was peripheral blood. This chain joins TRBV9 and TRBJ2-1; D gene ambiguous. Written as DNA, the CDR3 is TGTGCCAGCAGTCCTCAGTGGATCTCTACAACGGGTGAGCAGTTCTTC. This sequence encodes CASSPQWISTTGEQFF.